This passage covers 17 T cell receptor beta chains from one sample sequenced in a study of T-cell reconstitution after alpha-beta-depleted transplantation in children. A library of TCRbeta sequences, prepared with unique molecular identifiers, was generated. TCRdb itself ran the PCR reads through MiXCR, one entry per CDR3 protein. The profile covers nearly 250,000 distinct CDR3 sequences, with 6.5% to 9% appearing a single time and nearly 6.5% taken by the ten largest. The material sequenced was PBMCs, mostly from graft donor cells, taken 180 days after TCRalphabeta/CD19-depleted stem cell transplant. The receptors derive from a male patient aged 10 to 17 who had a stem cell transplant for acute lymphoblastic leukemia, so the T cells may come from the graft donor.

Many counts were recorded for this clonotype. CDR3 protein: CSVGRSEAFF. Written as DNA, the CDR3 is TGCAGCGTCGGACGGTCTGAAGCTTTCTTT. The V and J genes are TRBV29-1 and TRBJ1-1; the D is unclear. From germline, CDR1 is SQVTM and CDR2 ANQGSEA. The V and J ends lost 6 bases and 6 bases respectively, with 8 bases between them. The CDR3 contains 10 residues. The entire variable domain, with the rest obtained from reference TRBV29-1 and TRBJ1-1, is as follows: SAVISQKPSRDICQRGTSLTIQCQVDSQVTMMFWYRQQPGQSLTLIATANQGSEATYESGFVIDKFPISRPNLTFSTLTVSNMSPEDSSIYLCSVGRSEAFFGQGTRLTVV.

At least ten counts were recorded for this clonotype. The chain carries TRBV27 and TRBJ1-4; D perhaps matches TRBD1 (5 bases). CDR3 length equals 14 residues. V was shortened by 5 bases and J by 7 bases, with 14 bases between the two germline ends. From germline, CDR1 is MNHEY and CDR2 SMNVEV (reference sequence). The DNA for the CDR3 is TGTGCCAGCAGTCCGACATGGGGGGGTGAAAAACTGTTTTTT. This sequence encodes CASSPTWGGEKLFF. The full variable domain, completed using reference TRBV27 and TRBJ1-4, is EAQVTQNPRYLITVTGKKLTVTCSQNMNHEYMSWYRQDPGLGLRQIYYSMNVEVTDKGDVPEGYKVSRKEKRNFPLILESPSPNQTSLYFCASSPTWGGEKLFFGSGTQLSVL.

The rearrangement links TRBV7-7 to TRBJ2-3; D is possibly TRBD1 or TRBD2 (5 bases each). The V end lost 4 bases, the J end lost 2 bases, and 16 bases lay between the germline ends. This CDR3 is built from 16 residues. Germline CDR1 and CDR2: SSHAT and FNYEAQ (reference sequence). DNA of the CDR3: TGTGCCAGCAGCTGGGACCCGAGCAAAAACACAGATACGCAGTATTTT. Translated, it gives CASSWDPSKNTDTQYF.

This clonotype was detected many times. The J gene is TRBJ2-3, the V gene TRBV9; 8 positions agree with TRBD2. This CDR3 is built from 16 residues. In germline, CDR1 is SGDLS, CDR2 YYNGEE. Losses at the gene ends were 0 bases for V and 6 bases for J; bases not matched to a gene: 9. CDR3 nucleotide sequence: TGTGCCAGCAGCGTAGCGAGCGGGGGTGGCTTGGATACGCAGTATTTT. The encoded protein is CASSVASGGGLDTQYF.

About this clonotype: This likely comes from a read error, as the CDR3 has no conserved phenylalanine or tryptophan at its end. The limits of the CDR3 on the DNA are not certain, so only TCRdb's listed CDR3 is given. The chain is built from TRBV5-6 and TRBJ1-1. The CDR3 is 14 residues long, ends included. CDR1 and CDR2 (germline): SGHDT, YYEEEE. CDR3 sequence reads: CAMSPGLLCWEAFC.

This clonotype was seen ten or more times. This chain links TRBV12-3 or TRBV12-4 with TRBJ2-7, with TRBD1 as a possible D gene (6 bases). Trimming removed 0 bases at V and 4 bases at J, with 7 bases between. The CDR3 totals 13 residues. The CDR3 reads CASSLARGYEQYF. The DNA of the CDR3 is TGTGCCAGCAGTTTAGCCAGGGGTTACGAGCAGTACTTC.

J is TRBJ2-2 and V is TRBV14; D is ambiguous. The V end was cut by 4 bases, the J end by 6 bases, with 9 bases between. CDR1 is SGHDN, CDR2 FVKESK, per germline. The CDR3 totals 13 residues. The CDR3: CASSRRLAGELFF. CDR3 DNA: TGTGCCAGCAGCCGAAGACTGGCCGGGGAGCTGTTTTTT.

This clonotype was observed at least ten times. The chain links TRBV5-6 to TRBJ2-7; D perhaps matches TRBD1 (6 bases). The CDR3 length is 15 residues. Germline values: CDR1 SGHDT, CDR2 YYEEEE. With 2 bases removed from V and 5 bases from J, the gap between germline ends came to 17 bases. CDR3 protein: CASSFLAWGRDEQYF. The CDR3 DNA is TGTGCCAGCAGCTTCTTAGCCTGGGGGCGCGACGAGCAGTACTTC.

Many counts were recorded for this clonotype. The CDR3 DNA sequence: TGTGCCAGCAGTGTTGGACAGCTGTCCTACGAGCAGTACTTC. The encoded protein is CASSVGQLSYEQYF. J is TRBJ2-7 and V is TRBV12-3 or TRBV12-4, with a possible D match to TRBD1 (6 bases). CDR3 length: 14 residues. V lost 5 bases and J lost 1, with 12 bases in between.

This clonotype was seen many times. The genes are TRBV24-1 and TRBJ2-3; 7 bases fit TRBD2. The V gene end was trimmed by 7 bases and the J gene end by 5 bases; junction bases not matched to a gene: 14. The CDR3 totals 16 residues. Germline V gene lookup returns CDR1 KGHDR and CDR2 SFDVKD. The CDR3 bases are TGTGCCACCAGCTCTGAAAGCGGGGCCCCTGGAGATACGCAGTATTTT. Encoded protein: CATSSESGAPGDTQYF.

This clonotype was seen repeatedly, ten times or more. This chain joins TRBV20-1 and TRBJ1-1, with TRBD1 identical over 7 bases. V trimming: 3 bases; J trimming: 1 base; junction bases outside the gene matches: 5. The germline V gene encodes CDR1 DFQATT and CDR2 SNEGSKA (reference sequence). This CDR3 region has 14 residues. The CDR3: CSASQGQPNTEAFF. CDR3 nucleotide sequence: TGCAGTGCTAGCCAGGGACAGCCGAACACTGAAGCTTTCTTT.

This clonotype was recorded many times. V is TRBV7-3 and J is TRBJ2-2; TRBD2 matches at 8 bases. This CDR3 region has 15 residues. Per the germline V gene, CDR1 is SGHTA and CDR2 is FQGTGA. The V gene end was trimmed by 5 bases and the J gene end by 0 bases; junction bases not matched to a gene: 2. The CDR3 is CASSPGLANTGELFF. The CDR3 DNA follows: TGTGCCAGCAGCCCGGGACTAGCGAACACCGGGGAGCTGTTTTTT.

The chain couples TRBV7-2 to TRBJ2-5; a possible D gene is TRBD2 (5 bases). The CDR3 covers 13 residues. Trimming removed 6 bases at V and 5 bases at J, with 13 bases between. Germline V lookup: CDR1 SGHTA, CDR2 FQGNSA. As DNA, the CDR3 is TGTGCCAGCAGATTCAGCGGTCCGGAGACCCAGTACTTC. This sequence encodes CASRFSGPETQYF.

This clonotype was counted ten times or more. The rearrangement links TRBV12-3 or TRBV12-4 to TRBJ2-5, with D possibly TRBD2 on 6 matching bases. This CDR3 is 15 amino acids long. Trimming removed 10 bases from V and 4 bases from J, with 22 bases in between. The CDR3 sequence is CATSGGVMGPETQYF. The CDR3 region has the DNA TGTGCCACCTCAGGAGGGGTTATGGGGCCAGAGACCCAGTACTTC.

This clonotype was detected many times. The chain uses TRBV6-5 and TRBJ2-1; 8 nucleotides align to TRBD2. The CDR3 has 15 residues. In germline, CDR1 is MNHEY, CDR2 SVGAGI. J was trimmed by 9 bases and V by 3 bases; bases with no gene match: 10. Here the CDR3 reads CASSYTPGLAVEQFF. Written as DNA, the CDR3 is TGTGCCAGCAGTTATACCCCAGGACTAGCAGTTGAGCAGTTCTTC.

This clonotype was counted at least ten times. The chain is built from TRBV6-1 and TRBJ2-3; TRBD2 matches at 12 bases. Losses at the gene ends were 4 bases for V and 2 bases for J; bases not matched to a gene: 4. The germline V gene has CDR1 MNHNS and CDR2 SASEGT. CDR3 size: 16 residues. The CDR3 region is CASSVLAGGYTDTQYF. DNA of the CDR3: TGTGCCAGCAGTGTCCTAGCGGGAGGGTACACAGATACGCAGTATTTT.

Turning to this clonotype: A junction boundary mismatches the germline segment, possibly from a read error. The chain links TRBV9 to TRBJ2-6, with D uncertain. Germline V gene data show CDR1 as SGDLS and CDR2 as YYNGEE. The CDR3 is 14 residues long. The CDR3: CARSVGTGANVLTF. The CDR3 nucleotides read TGTGCCAGGAGCGTAGGGACTGGGGCCAACGTCCTGACTTTC. The full variable domain, in which reference TRBV9 and TRBJ2-6 provide the parts outside the CDR3, is DSGVTQTPKHLITATGQRVTLRCSPRSGDLSVYWYQQSLDQGLQFLIQYYNGEERAKGNILERFSAQQFPDLHSELNLSSLELGDSALYFCARSVGTGANVLTFGAGSRLTVL.